This T cell receptor beta chain comes out of a study of T-cell memory formation after mild COVID-19. General observations from the study: Some SARS-CoV-2-responding clones were already detected in memory before infection.

Remarks on this clonotype: The antigen is unknown.

MiXCR was run by TCRdb on the 5' RACE reads, yielding one entry per CDR3 protein. The repertoire holds roughly 600,000 distinct CDR3 sequences, roughly 18% seen once, with 12% in the top ten. Sequencing was performed on PBMCs or a T cell subset sorted from them (not recorded which). The sequence was obtained from an adult woman who had mild COVID-19 (a few samples of this study predate the infection). Cell type and time point are not known.

CDR3 sequence: CASSERLVVGEQYF. In DNA, the CDR3 is TGTGCCAGCAGTGAAAGGTTGGTGGTGGGCGAGCAGTACTTC. V gene TRBV2 combines with J gene TRBJ2-7; D gene uncertain. The V and J ends lost 2 bases and 6 bases respectively, with 14 bases between them. CDR3 size: 14 residues. Germline V lookup: CDR1 SNHLY, CDR2 FYNNEI.